These T cell receptor beta chains were read from a single sample in a study of blood T cells in healthy people across ages. TCRdb ran MiXCR on the 5' RACE reads and lists one entry per CDR3 protein. Here the sample spans around 1,500,000 distinct CDR3 sequences, approximately 40% being singletons. The source material was blood. The receptor set was obtained from a woman in her late teens or twenties in good health. Both conserved end residues are trimmed from each CDR3. Expanded clones get a size class; other rows say once, few or many, or leave the size out.

ASSLGSSGRADTQY,TRBV7-2,TRBJ2-3,few
ASSVRGTLRTRGQY,TRBV5-6,TRBJ2-7,.
VTSRDKGVADEQY,TRBV15,TRBJ2-7,.
ASRGTLAKNIQY,TRBV27,TRBJ2-4,few
ASTKGGQNNEQF,TRBV4-1,TRBJ2-1,few
ASSYPTQGDWEQY,TRBV6-2/TRBV6-3,TRBJ2-7,.
ASSPTAGGDTDTQY,TRBV7-8,TRBJ2-3,few
ASSLSDTPTDTQY,TRBV11-2,TRBJ2-3,few
ASSLGGGDEQY,TRBV5-1,TRBJ2-7,many
ASSQDQRRYSYNEQF,TRBV3-1,TRBJ2-1,.
ASSLAGPLYNEQY,TRBV7-2,TRBJ2-7,.
ASSLSGLGGVLTDTQY,TRBV11-2,TRBJ2-3,.
ASSYGGTSGNTIY,TRBV6-6,TRBJ1-3,once
ASSVGALNEQY,TRBV7-9,TRBJ2-7,few
GTLSTGYRTDTQY,TRBV7-9,TRBJ2-3,.
ASSFHNREQY,TRBV12-3/TRBV12-4,TRBJ2-5,.